The text below deals with one T cell receptor (beta chain). Its antigen remains unknown. There are 14 residues in the CDR3. The V gene end was trimmed by 6 bases and the J gene end by 6 bases; junction bases not matched to a gene: 5. The germline V gene encodes CDR1 LGHNT and CDR2 FRNRAP. TCRdb recomputed calls from the reads with MiXCR, one row per CDR3 protein. The sample carries about 71,000 distinct CDR3 sequences, roughly 22% recorded once. The sample is drawn from a study of T cell repertoires in cytomegalovirus infection. Study-level background: HLA-B-restricted CMV epitopes that are well studied were used alongside recently identified HLA-C-restricted ones. Matching HLA type, along with CMV infection, was indicated by public TCR beta signatures. Findings and caveats of the study: The cumulative frequency of public TCR beta families distinguished individuals who carried CMV together with the relevant HLA. The ex vivo response was dominated by HLA-C-restricted CMV-specific TCR beta clonotypes.

V usage is TRBV12-5 and J usage is TRBJ1-4, with TRBD1 identical over 9 bases. Source: CD8+ T cells from cultured PBMCs, taken from culture after CMV antigen stimulation. The TCR comes from a human donor in good health (CMV status not recorded). Some clones in this sample may be carry-over from other donors' samples. In DNA form, the CDR3 reads TGTGCTAGTGGGCCTGGACAGGGGTATGAAAAACTGTTTTTT. Encoded protein: CASGPGQGYEKLFF.